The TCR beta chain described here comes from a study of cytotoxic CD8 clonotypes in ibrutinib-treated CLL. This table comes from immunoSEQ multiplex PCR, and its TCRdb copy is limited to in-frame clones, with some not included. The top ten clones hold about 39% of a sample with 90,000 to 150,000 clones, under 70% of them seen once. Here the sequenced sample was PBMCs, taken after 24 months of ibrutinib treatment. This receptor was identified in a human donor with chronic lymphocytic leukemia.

DNA for the CDR3: TGTGCCAGCAGCGTAGGTCCCCACCCCACCGGGGAGCTGTTTTTT. This gives the protein CASSVGPHPTGELFF. The chain recombines TRBV9 with TRBJ2-2; D gene ambiguous. V was pared by 0 bases and J by 4 bases, with 10 bases between. The CDR3 has 15 amino acids. Germline assignment: CDR1 SGDLS and CDR2 YYNGEE.